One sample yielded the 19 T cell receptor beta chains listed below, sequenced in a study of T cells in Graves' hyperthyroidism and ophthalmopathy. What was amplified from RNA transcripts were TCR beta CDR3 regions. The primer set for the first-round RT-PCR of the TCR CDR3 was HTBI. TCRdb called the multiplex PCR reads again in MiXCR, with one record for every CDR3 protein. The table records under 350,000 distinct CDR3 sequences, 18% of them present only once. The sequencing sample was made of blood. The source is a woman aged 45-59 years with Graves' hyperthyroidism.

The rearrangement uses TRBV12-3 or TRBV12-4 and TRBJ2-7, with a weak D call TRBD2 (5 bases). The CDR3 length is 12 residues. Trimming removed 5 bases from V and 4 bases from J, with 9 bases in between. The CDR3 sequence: CASSQLGYEQYV. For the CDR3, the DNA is TGTGCCAGCAGTCAACTAGGGTACGAGCAGTACGTC.

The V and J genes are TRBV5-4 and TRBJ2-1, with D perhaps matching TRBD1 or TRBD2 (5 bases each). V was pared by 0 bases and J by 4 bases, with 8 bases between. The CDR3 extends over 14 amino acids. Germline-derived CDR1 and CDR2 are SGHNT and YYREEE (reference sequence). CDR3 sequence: CASSLGREYNEQFF. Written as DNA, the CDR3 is TGTGCCAGCAGCTTGGGCAGGGAGTACAATGAGCAGTTCTTC.

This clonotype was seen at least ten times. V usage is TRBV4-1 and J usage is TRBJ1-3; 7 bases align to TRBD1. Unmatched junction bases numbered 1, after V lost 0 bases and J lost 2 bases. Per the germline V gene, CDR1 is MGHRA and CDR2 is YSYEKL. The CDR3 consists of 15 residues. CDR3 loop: CASSQEQGTGNTIYF. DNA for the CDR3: TGCGCCAGCAGCCAAGAACAGGGGACTGGAAACACCATATATTTT.

In DNA form, the CDR3 reads TGCAGCGTTGTGAGCTCCTACAATGAGCAGTTCTTC. Protein: CSVVSSYNEQFF. This sequence joins TRBV29-1 and TRBJ2-1, with unresolved D. The germline gives CDR1 SQVTM, CDR2 ANQGSEA. This CDR3 is built from 12 residues. V gave up 4 bases and J gave up 0 bases, with 4 bases separating them.

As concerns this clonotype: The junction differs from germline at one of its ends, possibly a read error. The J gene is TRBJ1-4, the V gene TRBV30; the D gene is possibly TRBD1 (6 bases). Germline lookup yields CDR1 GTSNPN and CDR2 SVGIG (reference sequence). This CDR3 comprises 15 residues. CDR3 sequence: CARSRGGGTNEKLFF. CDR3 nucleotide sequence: TGTGCCCGGAGCCGCGGGGGGGGCACTAATGAAAAACTGTTTTTT. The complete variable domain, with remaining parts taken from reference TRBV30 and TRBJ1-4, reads SQTIHQWPATLVQPVGSPLSLECTVEGTSNPNLYWYRQAAGRGLQLLFYSVGIGQISSEVPQNLSASRPQDRQFILSSKKLLLSDSGFYLCARSRGGGTNEKLFFGSGTQLSVL.

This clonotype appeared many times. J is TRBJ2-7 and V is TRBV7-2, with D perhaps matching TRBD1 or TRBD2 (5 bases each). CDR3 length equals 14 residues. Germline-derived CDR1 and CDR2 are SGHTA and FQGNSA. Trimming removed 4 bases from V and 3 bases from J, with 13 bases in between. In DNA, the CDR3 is TGTGCCAGCAGCTCCCGGGACGAGGGCTACGAGCAGTACTTC. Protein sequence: CASSSRDEGYEQYF.

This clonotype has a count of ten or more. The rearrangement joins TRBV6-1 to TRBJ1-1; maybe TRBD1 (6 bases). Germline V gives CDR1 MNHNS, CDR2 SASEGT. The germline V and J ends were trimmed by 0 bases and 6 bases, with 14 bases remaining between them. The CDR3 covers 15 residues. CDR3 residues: CASSEALGGFAEAFF. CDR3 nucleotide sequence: TGTGCCAGCAGTGAAGCGCTGGGGGGCTTCGCTGAAGCTTTCTTT.

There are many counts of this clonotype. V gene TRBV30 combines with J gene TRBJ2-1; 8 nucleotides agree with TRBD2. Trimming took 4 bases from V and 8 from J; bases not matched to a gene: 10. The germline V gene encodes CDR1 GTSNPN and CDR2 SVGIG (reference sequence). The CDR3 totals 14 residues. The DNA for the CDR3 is TGTGCCTGGACTATCGGGGGGGCCGTGGATGAGCAGTTCTTC. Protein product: CAWTIGGAVDEQFF. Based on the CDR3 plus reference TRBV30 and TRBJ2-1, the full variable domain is SQTIHQWPATLVQPVGSPLSLECTVEGTSNPNLYWYRQAAGRGLQLLFYSVGIGQISSEVPQNLSASRPQDRQFILSSKKLLLSDSGFYLCAWTIGGAVDEQFFGPGTRLTVL.

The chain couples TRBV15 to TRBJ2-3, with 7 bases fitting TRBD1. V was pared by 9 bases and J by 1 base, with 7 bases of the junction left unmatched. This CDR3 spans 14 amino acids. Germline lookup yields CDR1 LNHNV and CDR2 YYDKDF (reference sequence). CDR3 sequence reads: CATNRGYGTDTQYF. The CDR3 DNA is TGTGCCACTAACAGGGGCTATGGCACAGATACGCAGTATTTT.

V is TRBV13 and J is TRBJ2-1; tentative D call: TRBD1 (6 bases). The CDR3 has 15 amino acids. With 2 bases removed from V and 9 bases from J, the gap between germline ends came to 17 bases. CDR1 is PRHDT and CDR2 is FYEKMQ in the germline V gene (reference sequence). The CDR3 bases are TGTGCCAGCAGCTTAAGGGGGATGGCTGGTGGTGAGCAGTTCTTC. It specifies CASSLRGMAGGEQFF.

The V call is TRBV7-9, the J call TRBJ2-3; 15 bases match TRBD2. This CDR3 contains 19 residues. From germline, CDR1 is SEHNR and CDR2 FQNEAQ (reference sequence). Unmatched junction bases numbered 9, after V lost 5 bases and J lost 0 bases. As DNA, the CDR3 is TGTGCCAGCAGCACGGGACTAGCGGGAGGCCTCTCTAGCACAGATACGCAGTATTTT. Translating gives CASSTGLAGGLSSTDTQYF.

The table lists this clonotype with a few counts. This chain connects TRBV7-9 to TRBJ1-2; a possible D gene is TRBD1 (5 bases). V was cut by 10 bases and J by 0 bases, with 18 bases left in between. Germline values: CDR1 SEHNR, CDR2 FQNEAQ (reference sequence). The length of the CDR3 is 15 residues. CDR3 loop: CAILSGRDPNYGYTF. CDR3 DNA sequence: TGTGCCATTCTCTCCGGGAGGGACCCTAACTATGGCTACACCTTC. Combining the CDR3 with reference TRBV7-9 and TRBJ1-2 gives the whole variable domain DTGVSQNPRHKITKRGQNVTFRCDPISEHNRLYWYRQTLGQGPEFLTYFQNEAQLEKSRLLSDRFSAERPKGSFSTLEIQRTEQGDSAMYLCAILSGRDPNYGYTFGSGTRLTVV.

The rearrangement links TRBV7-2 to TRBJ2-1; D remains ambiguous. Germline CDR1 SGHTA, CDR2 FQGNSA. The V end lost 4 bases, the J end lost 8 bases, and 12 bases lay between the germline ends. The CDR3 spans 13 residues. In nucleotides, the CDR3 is TGTGCCAGCAGCTACGGGCTGCACGATGAGCAGTTCTTC. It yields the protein CASSYGLHDEQFF.

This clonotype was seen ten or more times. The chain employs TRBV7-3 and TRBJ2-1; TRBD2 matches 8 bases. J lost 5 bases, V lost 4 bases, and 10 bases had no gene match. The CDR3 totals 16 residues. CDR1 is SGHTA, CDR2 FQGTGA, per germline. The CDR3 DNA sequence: TGTGCCAGCAGCTCCCACCCGGGAGGGCCCCACAATGAGCAGTTCTTC. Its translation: CASSSHPGGPHNEQFF.

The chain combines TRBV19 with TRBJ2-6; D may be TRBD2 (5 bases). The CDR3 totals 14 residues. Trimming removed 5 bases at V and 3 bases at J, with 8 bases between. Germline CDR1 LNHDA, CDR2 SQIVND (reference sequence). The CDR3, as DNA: TGTGCCAGTAGTCTGGGAGATGGGGCCAACGTCCTGACTTTC. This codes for CASSLGDGANVLTF.

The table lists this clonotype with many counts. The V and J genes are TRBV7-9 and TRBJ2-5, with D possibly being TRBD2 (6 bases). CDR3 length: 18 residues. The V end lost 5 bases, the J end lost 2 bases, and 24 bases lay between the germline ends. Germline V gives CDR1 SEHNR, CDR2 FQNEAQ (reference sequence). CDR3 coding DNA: TGTGCCAGCAGCACGACGGGAGCAAGGTCCGATGGACAAGAGACCCAGTACTTC. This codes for CASSTTGARSDGQETQYF.

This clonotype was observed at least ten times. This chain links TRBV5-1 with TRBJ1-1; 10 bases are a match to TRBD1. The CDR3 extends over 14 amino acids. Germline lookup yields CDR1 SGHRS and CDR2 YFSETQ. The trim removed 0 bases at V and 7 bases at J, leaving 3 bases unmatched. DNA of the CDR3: TGCGCCAGCAGCTTGGAAGGACAGGGGGATGAAGCTTTCTTT. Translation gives CASSLEGQGDEAFF.

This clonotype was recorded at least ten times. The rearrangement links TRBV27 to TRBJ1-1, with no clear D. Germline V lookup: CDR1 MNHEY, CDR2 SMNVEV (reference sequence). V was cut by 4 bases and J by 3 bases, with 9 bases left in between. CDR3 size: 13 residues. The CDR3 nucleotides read TGTGCCAGCAGTTCGACCTACCACACTGAAGCTTTCTTT. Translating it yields CASSSTYHTEAFF.

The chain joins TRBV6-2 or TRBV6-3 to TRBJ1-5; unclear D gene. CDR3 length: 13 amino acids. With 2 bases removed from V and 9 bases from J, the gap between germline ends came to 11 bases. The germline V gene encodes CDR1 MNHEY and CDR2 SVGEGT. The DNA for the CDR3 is TGTGCCAGCAGTTACCCGGCAGCAGCGCCCCAGCATTTT. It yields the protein CASSYPAAAPQHF.